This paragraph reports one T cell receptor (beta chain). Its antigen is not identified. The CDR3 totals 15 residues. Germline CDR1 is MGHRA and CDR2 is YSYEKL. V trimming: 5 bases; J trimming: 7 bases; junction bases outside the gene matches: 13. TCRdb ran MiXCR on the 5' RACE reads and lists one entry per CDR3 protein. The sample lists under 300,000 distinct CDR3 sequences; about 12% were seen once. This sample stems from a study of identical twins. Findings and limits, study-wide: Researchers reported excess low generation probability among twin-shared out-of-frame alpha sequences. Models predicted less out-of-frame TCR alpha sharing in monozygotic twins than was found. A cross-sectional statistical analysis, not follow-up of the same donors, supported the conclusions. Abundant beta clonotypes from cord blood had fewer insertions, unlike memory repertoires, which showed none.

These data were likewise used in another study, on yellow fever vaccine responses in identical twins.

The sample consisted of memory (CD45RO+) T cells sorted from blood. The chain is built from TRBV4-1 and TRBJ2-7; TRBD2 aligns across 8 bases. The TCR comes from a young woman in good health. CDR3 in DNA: TGCGCCAGCAGCAGTAGCGGGGTAACCCCCTGGGAGCAGTACTTC. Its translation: CASSSSGVTPWEQYF.